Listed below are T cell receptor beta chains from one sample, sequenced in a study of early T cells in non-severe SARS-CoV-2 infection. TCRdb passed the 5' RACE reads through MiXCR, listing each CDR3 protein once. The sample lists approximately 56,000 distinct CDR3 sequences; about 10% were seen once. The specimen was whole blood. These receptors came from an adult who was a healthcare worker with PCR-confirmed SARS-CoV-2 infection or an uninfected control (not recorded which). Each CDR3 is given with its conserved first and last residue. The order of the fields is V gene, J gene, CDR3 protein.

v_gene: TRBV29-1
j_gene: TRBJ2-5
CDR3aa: CSVVSPGSETQYF

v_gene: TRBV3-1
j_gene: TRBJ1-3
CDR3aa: CASSQDSSGNTIYF

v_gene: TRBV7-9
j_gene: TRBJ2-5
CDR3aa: CASSTYRGPKQETQYF

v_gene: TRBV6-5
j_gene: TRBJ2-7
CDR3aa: CASSYRVAGGYEQYF

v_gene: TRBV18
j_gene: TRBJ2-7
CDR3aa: CASSPLPGQGREQYF

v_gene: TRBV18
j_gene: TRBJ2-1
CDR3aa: CASSRGLAGHNEQFF

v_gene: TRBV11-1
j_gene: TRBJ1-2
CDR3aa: CASSFGTGNGYTF

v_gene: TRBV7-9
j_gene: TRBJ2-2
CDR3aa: CASSTIQITGELFF

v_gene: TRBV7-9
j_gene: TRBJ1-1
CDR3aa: CASSVFASAMSAFF

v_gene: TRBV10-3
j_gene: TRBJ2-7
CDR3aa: CAIRNPGLAGSYEQYF

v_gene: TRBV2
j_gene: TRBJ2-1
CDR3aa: CASSYSGEQFF

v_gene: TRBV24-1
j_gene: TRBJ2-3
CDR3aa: CATSDPKTGATDTQYF

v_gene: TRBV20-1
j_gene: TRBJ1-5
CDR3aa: CSATTGNQPQHF

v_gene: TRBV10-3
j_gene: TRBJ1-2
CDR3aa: CAISEYSAGTGYGYTF

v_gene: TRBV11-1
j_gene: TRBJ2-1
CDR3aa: CASSLEGLVTYNEQFF

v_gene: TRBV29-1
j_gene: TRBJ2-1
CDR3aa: CTGASSYNEQFF

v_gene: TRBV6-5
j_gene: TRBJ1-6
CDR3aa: CASSRDRGLDSPLHF

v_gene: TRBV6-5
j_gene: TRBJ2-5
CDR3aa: CASSSPSGRARETQYF

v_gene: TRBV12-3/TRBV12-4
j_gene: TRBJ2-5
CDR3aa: CASSDGGRGEETQYF

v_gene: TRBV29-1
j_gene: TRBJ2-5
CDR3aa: CSARGNYRRYQETQYF

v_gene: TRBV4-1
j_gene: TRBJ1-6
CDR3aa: CASSQDGGYNSPLHF

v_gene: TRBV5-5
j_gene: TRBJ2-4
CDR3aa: CASSPALAVNIQYF

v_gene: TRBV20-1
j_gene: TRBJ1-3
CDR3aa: CSATRPSGNTIYF

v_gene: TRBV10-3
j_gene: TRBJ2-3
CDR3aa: CAISESTIAGGPRDTQYF

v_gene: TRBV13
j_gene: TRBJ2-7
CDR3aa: CASSPAGQGDEQYF

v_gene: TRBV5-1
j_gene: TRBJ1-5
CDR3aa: CASSLEQGGNQPQHF

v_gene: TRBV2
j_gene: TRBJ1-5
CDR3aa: CASTDSNSNQPQHF